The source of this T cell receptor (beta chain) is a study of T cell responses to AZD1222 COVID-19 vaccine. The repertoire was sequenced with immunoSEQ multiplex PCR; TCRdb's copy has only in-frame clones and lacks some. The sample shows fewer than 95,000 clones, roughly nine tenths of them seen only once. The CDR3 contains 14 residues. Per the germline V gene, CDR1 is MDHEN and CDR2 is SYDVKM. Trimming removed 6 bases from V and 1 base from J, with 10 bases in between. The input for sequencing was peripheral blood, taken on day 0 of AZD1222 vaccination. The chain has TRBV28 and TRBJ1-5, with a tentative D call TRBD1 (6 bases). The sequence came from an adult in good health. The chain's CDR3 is CASRGGGSNQPQHF. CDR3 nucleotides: TGTGCCAGCAGGGGAGGGGGGAGCAATCAGCCCCAGCATTTT.